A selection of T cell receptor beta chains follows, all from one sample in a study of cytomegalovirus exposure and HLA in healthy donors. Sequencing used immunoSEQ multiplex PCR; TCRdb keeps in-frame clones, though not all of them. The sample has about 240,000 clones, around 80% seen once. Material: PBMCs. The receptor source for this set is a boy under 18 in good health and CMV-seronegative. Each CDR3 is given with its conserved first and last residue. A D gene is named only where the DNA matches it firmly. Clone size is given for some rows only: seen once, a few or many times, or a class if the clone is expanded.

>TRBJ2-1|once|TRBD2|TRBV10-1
CASSELSWAGGPREQFF
TGCGCCAGCAGTGAGTTGTCGTGGGCGGGGGGGCCGCGTGAGCAGTTCTTC
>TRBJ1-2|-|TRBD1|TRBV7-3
CASSLNGRLQGDGYTF
TGTGCCAGCAGCCTGAACGGCCGTCTTCAGGGGGATGGCTACACCTTC
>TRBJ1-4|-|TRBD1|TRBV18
CASSPRGQAGEKLFF
TGTGCCAGCTCACCACGGGGACAGGCGGGGGAAAAACTGTTTTTT
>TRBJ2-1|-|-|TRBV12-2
CASRLLAGGSPREQFF
TGTGCAAGTCGCTTGCTAGCGGGAGGTTCTCCAAGGGAGCAGTTCTTC
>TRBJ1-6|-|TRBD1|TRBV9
CASSPNPTGEGSPLHF
TGTGCCAGCAGCCCGAACCCGACAGGGGAGGGTTCACCCCTCCACTTT
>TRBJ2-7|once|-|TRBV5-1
CASSPGVGGTYEQYF
TGCGCCAGCAGCCCGGGTGTAGGCGGTACCTACGAGCAGTACTTC
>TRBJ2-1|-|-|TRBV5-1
CASSLSSSLSSYNEQFF
TGCGCCAGCAGCTTGAGTAGCAGCCTTAGCTCCTACAATGAGCAGTTCTTC
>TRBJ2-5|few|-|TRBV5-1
CASNQDWTQETQYF
TGCGCCAGCAATCAGGACTGGACCCAAGAGACCCAGTACTTC
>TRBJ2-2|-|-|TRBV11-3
CASSLSGPGTGELFF
TGTGCCAGCAGCTTAAGCGGCCCCGGGACCGGGGAGCTGTTTTTT
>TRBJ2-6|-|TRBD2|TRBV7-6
CASSPGGAGANVLTF
TGTGCCAGCAGCCCCGGGGGGGCCGGGGCCAACGTCCTGACTTTC
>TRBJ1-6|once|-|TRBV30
CAWGTWGDSPLHF
TGTGCCTGGGGGACCTGGGGGGATTCACCCCTCCACTTT
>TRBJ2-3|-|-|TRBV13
CASSSRLVGDTQYF
TGTGCCAGCAGCTCGCGACTAGTGGGTGATACGCAGTATTTT
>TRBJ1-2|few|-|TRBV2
CASRTGHGYTF
TGTGCCAGCAGGACAGGACATGGCTACACCTTC
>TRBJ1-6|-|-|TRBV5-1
CASSLGEGSGSPLHF
TGCGCCAGCAGCTTGGGGGAGGGAAGCGGTTCACCCCTCCACTTT
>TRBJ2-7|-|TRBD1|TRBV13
CASSVGQGFYEQYF
TGTGCCAGCAGCGTCGGACAGGGGTTCTACGAGCAGTACTTC
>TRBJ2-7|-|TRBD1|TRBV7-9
CASSLQGQDYEQYF
TGTGCCAGCAGTTTACAGGGGCAGGACTACGAGCAGTACTTC
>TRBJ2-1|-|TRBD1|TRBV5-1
CASSFGAGQDYNEQFF
TGCGCCAGCAGCTTTGGAGCCGGACAGGACTACAATGAGCAGTTCTTC
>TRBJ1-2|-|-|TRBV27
CASSLGGDNYGYTF
TGTGCCAGCAGTTTAGGGGGGGATAACTATGGCTACACCTTC
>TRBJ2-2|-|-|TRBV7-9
CSSSLVIGELFF
TGTTCCAGCAGCTTAGTAATCGGGGAGCTGTTTTTT
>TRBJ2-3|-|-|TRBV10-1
CASSESGGDTQYF
TGCGCCAGCAGTGAGTCTGGGGGGGATACGCAGTATTTT
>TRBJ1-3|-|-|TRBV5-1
CASSEGSGNTIYF
TGCGCCAGCAGCGAGGGATCTGGAAACACCATATATTTT
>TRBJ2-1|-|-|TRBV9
CASSVEPSSYNEQFF
TGTGCCAGCAGCGTAGAACCTAGCTCCTACAATGAGCAGTTCTTC
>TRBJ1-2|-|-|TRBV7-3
CASSGALGYGYTF
TGTGCCAGCAGCGGAGCGCTAGGCTATGGCTACACCTTC
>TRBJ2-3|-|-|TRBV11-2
CASIRYPGADTQYF
TGTGCCAGCATCCGATACCCGGGGGCAGATACGCAGTATTTT
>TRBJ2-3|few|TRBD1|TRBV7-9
CASSSGQGLGDTQYF
TGTGCCAGCAGCTCGGGACAGGGGTTGGGAGATACGCAGTATTTT
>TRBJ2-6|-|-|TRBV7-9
CASSPVVGGVGANVLTF
TGTGCCAGCAGCCCAGTCGTAGGGGGAGTTGGGGCCAACGTCCTGACTTTC
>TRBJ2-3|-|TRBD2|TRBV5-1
CASSLELAGGSTDTQYF
TGCGCCAGCAGCTTGGAACTAGCGGGAGGGAGCACAGATACGCAGTATTTT
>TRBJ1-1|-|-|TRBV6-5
CASSKQGLNTEAFF
TGTGCCAGCAGTAAACAGGGCTTGAACACTGAAGCTTTCTTT
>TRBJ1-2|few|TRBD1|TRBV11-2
CASSFGQGAFGYTF
TGTGCCAGCAGCTTCGGACAGGGGGCGTTTGGCTACACCTTC
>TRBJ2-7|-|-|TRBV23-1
CASSQSWPGLPSYEQYF
TGCGCCAGCAGTCAATCGTGGCCGGGTTTGCCCTCCTACGAGCAGTACTTC
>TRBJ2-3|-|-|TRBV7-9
CASSLGGVTDTQYF
TGTGCCAGCAGCTTAGGGGGGGTCACAGATACGCAGTATTTT
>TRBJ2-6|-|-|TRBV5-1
CASSLSAGANVLTF
TGCGCCAGCAGCTTAAGCGCGGGGGCCAACGTCCTGACTTTC
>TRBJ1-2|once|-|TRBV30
CAWSARYGYTF
TGTGCCTGGAGTGCCAGGTATGGCTACACCTTC
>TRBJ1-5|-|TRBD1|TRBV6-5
CASRRTGIQPQHF
TGTGCCAGCAGACGGACAGGTATTCAGCCCCAGCATTTT
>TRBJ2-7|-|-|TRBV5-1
CASSLGGGRLVYEQYF
TGCGCCAGCAGCTTGGGGGGTGGGAGGTTGGTGTACGAGCAGTACTTC
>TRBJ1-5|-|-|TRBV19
CASSFPSNQPQHF
TGTGCCAGTAGCTTTCCTAGCAATCAGCCCCAGCATTTT
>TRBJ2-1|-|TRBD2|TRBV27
CASTSGGAVNEQFF
TGTGCCAGTACTAGCGGGGGGGCCGTCAATGAGCAGTTCTTC
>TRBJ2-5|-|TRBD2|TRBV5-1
CASSPGLAPQETQYF
TGCGCCAGCAGCCCAGGACTAGCGCCCCAAGAGACCCAGTACTTC
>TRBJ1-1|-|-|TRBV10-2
CASSGRERTEAFF
TGCGCCAGCAGTGGGCGGGAGAGGACTGAAGCTTTCTTT
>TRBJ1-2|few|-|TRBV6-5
CASSYDGNYGYTF
TGTGCCAGCAGCTATGACGGGAACTATGGCTACACCTTC
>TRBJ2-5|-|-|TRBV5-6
CASSLVFSIETQYF
TGTGCCAGCAGCTTGGTTTTTTCCATAGAGACCCAGTACTTC
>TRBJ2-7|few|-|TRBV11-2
CASSSHSGGLEQYF
TGTGCCAGCAGCTCGCACTCCGGAGGGCTCGAGCAGTACTTC
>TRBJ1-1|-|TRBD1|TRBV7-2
CASSLGTGNTEAFF
TGTGCCAGCAGCCTCGGGACAGGGAACACTGAAGCTTTCTTT
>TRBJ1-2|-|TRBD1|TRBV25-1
CASSEYFQGDNYGYTF
TGTGCCAGCAGTGAATATTTCCAGGGGGATAACTATGGCTACACCTTC
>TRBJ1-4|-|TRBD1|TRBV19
CASSMGQGASNEKLFF
TGTGCCAGTAGTATGGGACAGGGGGCCTCTAATGAAAAACTGTTTTTT
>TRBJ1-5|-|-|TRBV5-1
CASSLAGQANQPQHF
TGCGCCAGCAGCTTGGCTGGACAAGCCAATCAGCCCCAGCATTTT
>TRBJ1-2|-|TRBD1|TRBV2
CATYGHLDRASYGYTF
TGTGCCACCTATGGGCACCTTGACAGGGCCTCCTATGGCTACACCTTC
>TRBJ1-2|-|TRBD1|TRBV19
CASSIKAGGYYGYTF
TGTGCCAGTAGTATTAAGGCAGGGGGATACTATGGCTACACCTTC
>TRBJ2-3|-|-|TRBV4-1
CASSSWTTTDTQYF
TGCGCCAGCAGCTCTTGGACTACCACAGATACGCAGTATTTT
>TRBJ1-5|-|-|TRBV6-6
CASSYGPHQPQHF
TGTGCCAGCAGTTACGGGCCGCATCAGCCCCAGCATTTT
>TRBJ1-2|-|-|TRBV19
CASSIVGLYGYTF
TGTGCCAGTAGTATCGTTGGACTCTATGGCTACACCTTC
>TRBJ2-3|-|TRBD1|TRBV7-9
CASSLKGQGTDTQYF
TGTGCCAGCAGCTTAAAGGGACAGGGCACAGATACGCAGTATTTT
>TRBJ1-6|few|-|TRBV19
CASSSSIQGLSPLHF
TGTGCCAGTAGTTCATCGATACAGGGCCTTTCACCCCTCCACTTT
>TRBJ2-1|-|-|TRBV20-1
CSAIKEQFF
TGCAGTGCTATAAAAGAGCAGTTCTTC
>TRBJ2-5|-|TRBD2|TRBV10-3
CAIRASGGQETQYF
TGTGCCATCAGGGCTAGCGGGGGGCAAGAGACCCAGTACTTC